This T cell receptor beta chain was profiled in a study of early T cells in non-severe SARS-CoV-2 infection. Study information: RNA in bulk from unsorted whole blood was sequenced, and chains were unpaired. Findings and limits, study-wide: VDJdb matching favored anti-spike CD8 responses, missing private and CD4 specificities.

This clonotype was seen repeatedly, ten times or more. What it recognizes is unknown. CDR1 is SEHNR and CDR2 is FQNEAQ in the germline V gene (reference sequence). V gave up 0 bases and J gave up 6 bases, with 6 bases separating them. CDR3 length: 13 residues. In the library, individual cDNA molecules carried attached unique molecular identifiers. TCRdb used MiXCR to reprocess the 5' RACE reads, holding one entry per CDR3 protein. The repertoire consists of roughly 80,000 distinct CDR3 sequences, with roughly 5.7% occurring once and the leading ten covering about 7.5%. The specimen sequenced was whole blood. The chain employs TRBV7-9 and TRBJ1-5, with unresolved D. The TCR was taken from an adult who was a healthcare worker with PCR-confirmed SARS-CoV-2 infection or an uninfected control (not recorded which). Here the CDR3 DNA reads TGTGCCAGCAGCTTAGCAGTGGGTCAGCCCCAGCATTTT. It translates to CASSLAVGQPQHF.